These T cell receptor beta chains were read from a single sample in a study of cytomegalovirus exposure and HLA in healthy donors. Only in-frame clones appear in the TCRdb table, and some are missing; sequencing was by immunoSEQ multiplex PCR. The sample includes more than 65,000 clones, less than 80% of them seen just once. Input material: PBMCs. Receptors originate from a woman in her forties or fifties in good health and CMV-seropositive. Both conserved end residues are part of each CDR3. A D gene is named only where the DNA matches it firmly. Clone size appears in some rows only: once, few, many, or a class for an expanded clone.

d_gene	v_gene	abundance	j_gene	CDR3aa	CDR3nt
.	TRBV5-6	once	TRBJ1-3	CASSWGVQGNTIYF	TGTGCCAGCAGCTGGGGCGTACAGGGAAACACCATATATTTT
TRBD1	TRBV10-3	.	TRBJ2-1	CAITTGPTYNEQFF	TGTGCCATCACGACAGGGCCGACCTACAATGAGCAGTTCTTC
TRBD1	TRBV6-5	.	TRBJ1-4	CASSSPGQENEKLFF	TGTGCCAGCAGTTCCCCCGGACAGGAAAATGAAAAACTGTTTTTT
TRBD2	TRBV15	.	TRBJ2-5	CATSRDLGLAGGNKETQYF	TGTGCCACCAGCAGAGATCTAGGTCTAGCGGGGGGGAATAAAGAGACCCAGTACTTC
TRBD1	TRBV6-4	few	TRBJ2-1	CASSEKRDRGSYNEQFF	TGTGCCAGCAGTGAGAAAAGGGACAGGGGCTCCTACAATGAGCAGTTCTTC
TRBD1	TRBV10-3	.	TRBJ1-3	CAISDPDRVGNTIYF	TGTGCCATCAGTGATCCGGACAGGGTCGGAAACACCATATATTTT
.	TRBV29-1	.	TRBJ2-1	CSVPGGSGFEQFF	TGCAGCGTCCCCGGTGGTTCGGGGTTTGAGCAGTTCTTC
.	TRBV5-1	.	TRBJ2-6	CASSVSGANVLTF	TGCGCCAGCAGCGTATCTGGGGCCAACGTCCTGACTTTC
.	TRBV11-2	.	TRBJ1-5	CASSVGSGSNQPQHF	TGTGCCAGCAGCGTCGGTTCCGGGAGCAATCAGCCCCAGCATTTT
TRBD1	TRBV29-1	.	TRBJ1-2	CSVRQGADYGYTF	TGCAGCGTCCGACAGGGGGCCGACTATGGCTACACCTTC
.	TRBV7-3	once	TRBJ1-1	CASSLTAGTEAFF	TGTGCCAGCAGCTTAACTGCGGGCACTGAAGCTTTCTTT
TRBD2	TRBV19	.	TRBJ2-4	CASSIIAGLAKNIQYF	TGTGCCAGTAGTATTATAGCGGGACTAGCCAAAAACATTCAGTACTTC
.	TRBV9	.	TRBJ1-3	CASSVNRDLGNTIYF	TGCGCCAGCAGCGTTAACAGGGATTTGGGAAACACCATATATTTT
.	TRBV9	.	TRBJ1-5	CASSVALDNQPQHF	TGTGCCAGCAGCGTGGCCCTAGACAATCAGCCCCAGCATTTT
.	TRBV28	.	TRBJ1-1	CASRDYRETEAFF	TGTGCCAGCAGGGATTACAGGGAAACTGAAGCTTTCTTT
.	TRBV7-3	few	TRBJ2-3	CASSLNGGGLQDTQYF	TGTGCCAGCAGCTTAAATGGGGGGGGCCTGCAAGATACGCAGTATTTT
.	TRBV2	.	TRBJ2-1	CASSERGYTGPSYNEQFF	TGTGCCAGCAGTGAAAGGGGTTATACGGGTCCTTCCTACAATGAGCAGTTCTTC
TRBD2	TRBV10-3	.	TRBJ2-7	CAISAGGLYEQYF	TGTGCCATCAGTGCGGGGGGACTCTACGAGCAGTACTTC
TRBD1	TRBV5-1	.	TRBJ2-5	CASSLGTGQRETQYF	TGCGCCAGCAGCTTGGGGACAGGGCAGAGAGAGACCCAGTACTTC
TRBD1	TRBV2	.	TRBJ2-7	CASWTGRSYEQYF	TGTGCCAGCTGGACAGGGCGCTCCTACGAGCAGTACTTC
TRBD1	TRBV11-2	.	TRBJ2-3	CASSSNRGLGDTQYF	TGTGCCAGCAGTTCAAACAGGGGGCTAGGTGATACGCAGTATTTT
.	TRBV18	.	TRBJ1-1	CASSLQGTEAFF	TGTGCCAGCTCACTACAGGGCACTGAAGCTTTCTTT
.	TRBV20-1	.	TRBJ2-5	CSANLEETQYF	TGCAGTGCTAACTTGGAAGAGACCCAGTACTTC
TRBD1	TRBV13	.	TRBJ2-7	CASSSTGGGQRTYEQYF	TGTGCCAGCAGCTCGACAGGGGGGGGGCAAAGAACCTACGAGCAGTACTTC
.	TRBV7-2	.	TRBJ1-6	CASSLQGLAGLTYNSPLHF	TGTGCCAGCAGCTTACAGGGTTTGGCAGGGCTGACCTATAATTCACCCCTCCACTTT
.	TRBV14	.	TRBJ2-5	CASSQPGRGSETQYF	TGTGCCAGCAGCCAACCGGGGAGAGGGTCAGAGACCCAGTACTTC
.	TRBV15	.	TRBJ1-5	CATSRGAGAVQPQHF	TGTGCCACCAGCAGGGGGGCAGGGGCGGTACAGCCCCAGCATTTT
.	TRBV4-1	.	TRBJ2-7	CASSTGISYEQYF	TGCGCCAGCAGCACGGGGATCTCCTACGAGCAGTACTTC
TRBD2	TRBV9	.	TRBJ2-3	CASSPELWGGGGTQYF	TGTGCCAGCAGCCCAGAGTTATGGGGGGGAGGCGGTACGCAGTATTTT
.	TRBV6-5	.	TRBJ2-7	CASSYWEQGNYEQYF	TGTGCCAGCAGTTACTGGGAACAGGGAAACTACGAGCAGTACTTC
.	TRBV10-1	.	TRBJ1-1	CASSESGAQGAEAFF	TGCGCCAGCAGTGAGTCGGGGGCGCAGGGTGCTGAAGCTTTCTTT
TRBD2	TRBV7-9	few	TRBJ2-5	CASQSASGEQETQYF	TGTGCCAGTCAGAGTGCTAGCGGGGAGCAAGAGACCCAGTACTTC
TRBD2	TRBV6-6	.	TRBJ2-5	CASRTGTSGGETQYF	TGTGCCAGCAGGACAGGGACTAGCGGGGGAGAGACCCAGTACTTC
.	TRBV10-2	.	TRBJ2-5	CASSDIRETQYF	TGCGCCAGCAGTGACATTAGAGAGACCCAGTACTTC
.	TRBV7-9	.	TRBJ1-6	CSSSFALTISPLHF	TGTTCCAGCAGCTTTGCTTTGACTATTTCACCCCTCCACTTT
.	TRBV7-9	.	TRBJ2-2	CASSLGHLGTGELFF	TGTGCCAGCAGCTTGGGACATCTGGGCACCGGGGAGCTGTTTTTT
.	TRBV25-1	.	TRBJ1-5	CASSPTDFNQPQHF	TGTGCCAGCAGCCCGACAGACTTCAATCAGCCCCAGCATTTT
.	TRBV4-1	few	TRBJ2-2	CASSQELGLLNTGELFF	TGCGCCAGCAGCCAAGAGTTAGGACTCCTGAACACCGGGGAGCTGTTTTTT
.	TRBV6-1	.	TRBJ1-6	CASTPRSFSPLHF	TGTGCCAGCACTCCCCGGAGCTTTTCACCCCTCCACTTT
.	TRBV5-4	.	TRBJ1-4	CASSLDAASSNEKLFF	TGTGCCAGCAGCTTGGATGCAGCTTCTAGTAATGAAAAACTGTTTTTT
.	TRBV7-9	once	TRBJ1-1	CASSLGGRGRMNTEAFF	TGTGCCAGCAGCTTAGGGGGCAGGGGAAGGATGAACACTGAAGCTTTCTTT
.	TRBV5-1	.	TRBJ2-5	CASSLARLSDREGETQYF	TGCGCCAGCAGCTTGGCCCGACTTTCGGACAGGGAGGGGGAGACCCAGTACTTC
.	TRBV7-9	.	TRBJ1-1	CSLWNTEAFF	TGTTCCCTGTGGAACACTGAAGCTTTCTTT
.	TRBV6-6	.	TRBJ2-2	CASSYLGEGIGELFF	TGTGCCAGCAGTTACTTGGGTGAGGGCATCGGGGAGCTGTTTTTT
.	TRBV5-1	.	TRBJ2-2	CASSLNPGGATGELFF	TGCGCCAGCAGCTTGAATCCCGGGGGAGCCACCGGGGAGCTGTTTTTT
.	TRBV5-1	.	TRBJ2-1	CASSLPDNEQFF	TGCGCCAGCAGCTTGCCAGACAATGAGCAGTTCTTC
TRBD1	TRBV5-4	.	TRBJ1-1	CASSLRGQGEAFF	TGTGCCAGCAGCTTGAGGGGACAGGGGGAAGCTTTCTTT
TRBD1	TRBV5-6	.	TRBJ2-3	CASSLRTGGPDTQYF	TGTGCCAGCAGCCTTAGGACAGGGGGGCCAGATACGCAGTATTTT
.	TRBV11-2	.	TRBJ2-7	CASSFDRSYEQYF	TGTGCCAGCAGCTTCGACAGGTCCTACGAGCAGTACTTC
TRBD2	TRBV7-3	.	TRBJ2-5	CASSISGVQETQYF	TGTGCCAGCAGTATAAGCGGGGTTCAAGAGACCCAGTACTTC